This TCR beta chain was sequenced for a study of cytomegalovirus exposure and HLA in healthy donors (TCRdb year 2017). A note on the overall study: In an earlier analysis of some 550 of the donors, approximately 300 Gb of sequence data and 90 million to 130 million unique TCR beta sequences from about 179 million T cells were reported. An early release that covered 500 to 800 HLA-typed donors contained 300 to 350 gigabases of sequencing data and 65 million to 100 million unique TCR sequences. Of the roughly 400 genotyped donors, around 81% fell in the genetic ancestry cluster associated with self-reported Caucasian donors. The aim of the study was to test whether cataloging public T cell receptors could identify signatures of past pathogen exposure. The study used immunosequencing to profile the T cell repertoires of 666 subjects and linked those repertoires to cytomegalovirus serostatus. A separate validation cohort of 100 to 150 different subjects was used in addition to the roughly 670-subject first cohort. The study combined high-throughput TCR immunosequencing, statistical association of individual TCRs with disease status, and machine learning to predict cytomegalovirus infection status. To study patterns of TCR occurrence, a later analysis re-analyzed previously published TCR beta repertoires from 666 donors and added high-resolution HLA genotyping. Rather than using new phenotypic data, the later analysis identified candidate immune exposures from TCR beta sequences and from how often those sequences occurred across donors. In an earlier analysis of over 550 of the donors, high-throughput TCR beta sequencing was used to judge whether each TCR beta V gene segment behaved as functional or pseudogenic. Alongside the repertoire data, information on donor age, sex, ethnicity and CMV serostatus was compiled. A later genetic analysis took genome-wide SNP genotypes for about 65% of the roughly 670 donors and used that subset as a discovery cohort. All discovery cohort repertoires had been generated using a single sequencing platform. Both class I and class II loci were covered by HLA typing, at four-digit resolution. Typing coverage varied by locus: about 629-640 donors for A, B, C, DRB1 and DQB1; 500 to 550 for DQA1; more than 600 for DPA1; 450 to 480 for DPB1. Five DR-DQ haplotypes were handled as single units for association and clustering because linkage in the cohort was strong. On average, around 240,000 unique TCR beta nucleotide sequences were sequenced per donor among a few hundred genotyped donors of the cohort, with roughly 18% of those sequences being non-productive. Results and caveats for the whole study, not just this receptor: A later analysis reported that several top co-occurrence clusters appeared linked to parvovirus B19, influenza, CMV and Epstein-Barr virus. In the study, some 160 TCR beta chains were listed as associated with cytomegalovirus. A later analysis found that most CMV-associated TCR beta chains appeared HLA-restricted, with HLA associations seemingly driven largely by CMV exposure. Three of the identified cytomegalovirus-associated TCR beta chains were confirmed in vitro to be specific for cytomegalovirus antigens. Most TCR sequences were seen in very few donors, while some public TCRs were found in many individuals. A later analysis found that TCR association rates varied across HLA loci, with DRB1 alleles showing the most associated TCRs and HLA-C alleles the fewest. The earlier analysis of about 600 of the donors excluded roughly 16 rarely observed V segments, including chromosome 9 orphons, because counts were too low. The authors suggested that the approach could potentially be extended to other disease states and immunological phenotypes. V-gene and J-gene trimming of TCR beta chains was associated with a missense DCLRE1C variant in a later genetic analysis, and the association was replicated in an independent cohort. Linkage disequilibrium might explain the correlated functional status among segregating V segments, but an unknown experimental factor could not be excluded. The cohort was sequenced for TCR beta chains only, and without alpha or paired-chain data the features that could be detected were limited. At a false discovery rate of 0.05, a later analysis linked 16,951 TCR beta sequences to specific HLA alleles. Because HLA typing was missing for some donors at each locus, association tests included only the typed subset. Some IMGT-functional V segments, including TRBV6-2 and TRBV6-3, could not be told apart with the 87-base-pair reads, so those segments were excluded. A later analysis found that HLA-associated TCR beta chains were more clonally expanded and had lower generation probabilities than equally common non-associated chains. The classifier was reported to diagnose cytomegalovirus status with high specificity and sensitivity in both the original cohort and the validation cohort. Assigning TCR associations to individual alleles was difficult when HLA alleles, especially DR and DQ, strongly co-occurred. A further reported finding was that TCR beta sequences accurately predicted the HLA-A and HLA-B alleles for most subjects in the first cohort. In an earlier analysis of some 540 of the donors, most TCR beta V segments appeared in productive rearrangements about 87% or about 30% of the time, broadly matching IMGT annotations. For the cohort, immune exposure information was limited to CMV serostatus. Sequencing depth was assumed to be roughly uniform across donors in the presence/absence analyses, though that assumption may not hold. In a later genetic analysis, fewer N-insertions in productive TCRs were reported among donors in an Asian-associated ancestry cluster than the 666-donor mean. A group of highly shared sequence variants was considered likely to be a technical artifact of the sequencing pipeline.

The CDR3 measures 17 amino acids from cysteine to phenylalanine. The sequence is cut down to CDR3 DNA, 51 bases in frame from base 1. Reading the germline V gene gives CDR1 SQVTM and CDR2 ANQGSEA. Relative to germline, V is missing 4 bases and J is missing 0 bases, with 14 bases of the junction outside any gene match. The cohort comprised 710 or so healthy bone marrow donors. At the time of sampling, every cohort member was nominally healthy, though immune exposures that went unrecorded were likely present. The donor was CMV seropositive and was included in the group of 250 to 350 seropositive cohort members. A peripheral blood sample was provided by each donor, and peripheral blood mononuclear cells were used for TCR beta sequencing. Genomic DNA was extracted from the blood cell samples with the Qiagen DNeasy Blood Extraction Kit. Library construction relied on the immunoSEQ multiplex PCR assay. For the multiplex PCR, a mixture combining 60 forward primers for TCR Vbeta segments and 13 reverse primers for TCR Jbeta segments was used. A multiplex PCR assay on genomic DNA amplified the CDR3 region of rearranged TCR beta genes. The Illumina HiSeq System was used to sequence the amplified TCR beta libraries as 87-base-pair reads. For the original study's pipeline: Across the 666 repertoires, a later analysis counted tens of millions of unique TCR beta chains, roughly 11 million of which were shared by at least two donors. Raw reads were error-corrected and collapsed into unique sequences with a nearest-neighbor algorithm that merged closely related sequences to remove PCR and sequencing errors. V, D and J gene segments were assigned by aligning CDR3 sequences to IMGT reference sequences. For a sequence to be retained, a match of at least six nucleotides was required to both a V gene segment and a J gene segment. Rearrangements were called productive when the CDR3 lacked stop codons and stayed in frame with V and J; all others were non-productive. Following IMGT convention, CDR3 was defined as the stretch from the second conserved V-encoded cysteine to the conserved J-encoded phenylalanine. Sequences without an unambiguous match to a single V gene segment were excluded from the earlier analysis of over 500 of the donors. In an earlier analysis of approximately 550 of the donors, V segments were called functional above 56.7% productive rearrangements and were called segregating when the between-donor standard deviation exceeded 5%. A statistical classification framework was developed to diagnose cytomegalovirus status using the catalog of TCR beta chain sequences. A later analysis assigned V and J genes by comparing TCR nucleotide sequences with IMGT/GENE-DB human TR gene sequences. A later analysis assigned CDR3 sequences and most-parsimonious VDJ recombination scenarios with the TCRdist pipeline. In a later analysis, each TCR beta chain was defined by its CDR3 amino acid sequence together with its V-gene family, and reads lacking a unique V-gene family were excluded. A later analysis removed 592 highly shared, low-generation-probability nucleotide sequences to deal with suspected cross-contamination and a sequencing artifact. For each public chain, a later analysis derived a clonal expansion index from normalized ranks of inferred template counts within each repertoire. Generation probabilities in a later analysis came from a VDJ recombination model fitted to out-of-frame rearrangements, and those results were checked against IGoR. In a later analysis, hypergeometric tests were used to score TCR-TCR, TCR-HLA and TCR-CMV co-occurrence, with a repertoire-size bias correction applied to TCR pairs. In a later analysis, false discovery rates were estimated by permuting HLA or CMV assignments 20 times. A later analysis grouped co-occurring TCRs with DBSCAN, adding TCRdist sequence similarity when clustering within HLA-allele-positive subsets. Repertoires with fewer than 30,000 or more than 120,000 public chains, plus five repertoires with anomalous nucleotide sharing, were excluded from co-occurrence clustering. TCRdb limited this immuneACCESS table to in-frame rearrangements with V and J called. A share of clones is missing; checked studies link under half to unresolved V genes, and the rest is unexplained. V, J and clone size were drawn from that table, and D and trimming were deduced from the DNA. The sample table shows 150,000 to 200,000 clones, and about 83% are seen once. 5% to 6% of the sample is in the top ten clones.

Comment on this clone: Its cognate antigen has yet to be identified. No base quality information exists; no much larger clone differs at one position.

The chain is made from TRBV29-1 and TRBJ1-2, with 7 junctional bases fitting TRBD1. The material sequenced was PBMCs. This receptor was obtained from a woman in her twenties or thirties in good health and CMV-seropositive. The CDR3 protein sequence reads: CSVAGQASSFPNYGYTF. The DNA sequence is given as TGCAGCGTTGCTGGACAGGCCAGTAGTTTCCCTAACTATGGCTACACCTTC. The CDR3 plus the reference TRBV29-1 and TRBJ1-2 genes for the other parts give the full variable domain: SAVISQKPSRDICQRGTSLTIQCQVDSQVTMMFWYRQQPGQSLTLIATANQGSEATYESGFVIDKFPISRPNLTFSTLTVSNMSPEDSSIYLCSVAGQASSFPNYGYTFGSGTRLTVV.